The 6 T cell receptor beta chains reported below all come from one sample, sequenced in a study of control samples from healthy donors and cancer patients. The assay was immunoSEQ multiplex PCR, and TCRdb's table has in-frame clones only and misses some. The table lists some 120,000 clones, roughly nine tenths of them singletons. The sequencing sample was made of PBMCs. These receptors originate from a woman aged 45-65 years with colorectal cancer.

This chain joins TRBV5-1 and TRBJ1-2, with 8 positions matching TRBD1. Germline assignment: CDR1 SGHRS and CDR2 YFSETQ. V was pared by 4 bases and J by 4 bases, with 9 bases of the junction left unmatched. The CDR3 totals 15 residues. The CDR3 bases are TGCGCCAGCAGCACGGACGGACAGGGCGTCTATGGCTACACCTTC. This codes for CASSTDGQGVYGYTF.

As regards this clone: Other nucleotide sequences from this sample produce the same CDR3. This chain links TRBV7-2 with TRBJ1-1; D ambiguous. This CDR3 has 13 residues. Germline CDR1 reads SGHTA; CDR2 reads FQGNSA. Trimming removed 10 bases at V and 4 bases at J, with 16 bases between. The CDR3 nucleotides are TGTGCCAACGCGGGCCCAATGGGCACTGAAGCTTTCTTT. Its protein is CANAGPMGTEAFF.

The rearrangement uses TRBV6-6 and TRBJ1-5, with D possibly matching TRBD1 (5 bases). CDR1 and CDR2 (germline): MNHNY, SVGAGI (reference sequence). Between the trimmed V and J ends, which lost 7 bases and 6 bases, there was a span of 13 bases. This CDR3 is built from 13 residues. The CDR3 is CASKGQGGQPQHF. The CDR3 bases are TGTGCCAGCAAAGGTCAGGGAGGTCAGCCCCAGCATTTT.

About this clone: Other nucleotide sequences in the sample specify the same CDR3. The CDR3 protein is CASSLDSYGYTF. The CDR3 DNA sequence: TGCGCCAGCAGCCTAGACAGCTATGGCTACACCTTC. This rearrangement joins TRBV5-1 to TRBJ1-2; D possibly corresponds to TRBD1 (5 bases). Deletions cut 4 bases from V and 4 bases from J, with 8 bases between. The CDR3 has 12 amino acids. Per the germline V gene, CDR1 is SGHRS and CDR2 is YFSETQ.

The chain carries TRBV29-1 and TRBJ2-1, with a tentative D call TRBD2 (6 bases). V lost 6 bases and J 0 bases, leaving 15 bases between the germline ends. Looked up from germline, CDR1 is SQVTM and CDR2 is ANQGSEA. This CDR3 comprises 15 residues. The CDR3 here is CSVEIAAGSYNEQFF. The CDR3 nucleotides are TGCAGCGTGGAGATAGCGGCAGGCTCCTACAATGAGCAGTTCTTC.

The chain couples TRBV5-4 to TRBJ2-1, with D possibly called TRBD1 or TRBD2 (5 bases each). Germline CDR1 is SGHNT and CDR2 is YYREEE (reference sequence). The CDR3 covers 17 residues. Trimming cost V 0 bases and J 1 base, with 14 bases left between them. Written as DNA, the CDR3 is TGTGCCAGCAGCTTGGGGGGCGGTCGCGGGTCCTACAATGAGCAGTTCTTC. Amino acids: CASSLGGGRGSYNEQFF.